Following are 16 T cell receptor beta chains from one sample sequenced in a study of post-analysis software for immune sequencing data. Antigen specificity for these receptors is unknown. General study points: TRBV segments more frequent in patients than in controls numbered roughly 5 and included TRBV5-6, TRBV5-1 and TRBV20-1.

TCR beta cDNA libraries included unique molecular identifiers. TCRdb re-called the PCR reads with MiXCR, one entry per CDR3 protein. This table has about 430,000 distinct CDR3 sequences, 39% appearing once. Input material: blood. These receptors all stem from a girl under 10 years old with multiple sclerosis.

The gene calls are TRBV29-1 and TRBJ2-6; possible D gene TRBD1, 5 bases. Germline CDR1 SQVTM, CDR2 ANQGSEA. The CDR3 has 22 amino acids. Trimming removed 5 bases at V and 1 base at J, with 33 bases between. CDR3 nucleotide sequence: TGCAGCGTTAGTTACCAAGGGGCAATTAGACAGCTCCGTCCTTCTGGGGCCAACGTCCTGACTTTC. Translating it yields CSVSYQGAIRQLRPSGANVLTF.

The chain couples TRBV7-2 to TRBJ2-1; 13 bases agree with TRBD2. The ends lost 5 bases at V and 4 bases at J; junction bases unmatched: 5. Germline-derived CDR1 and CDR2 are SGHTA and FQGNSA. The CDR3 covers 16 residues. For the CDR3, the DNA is TGTGCCAGCAGCGACCAGGGACTAGCGGGATACAATGAGCAGTTCTTC. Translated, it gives CASSDQGLAGYNEQFF.

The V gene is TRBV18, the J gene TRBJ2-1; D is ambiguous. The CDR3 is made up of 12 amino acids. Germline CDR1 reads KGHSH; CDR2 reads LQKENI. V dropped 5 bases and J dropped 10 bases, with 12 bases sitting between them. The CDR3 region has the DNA TGTGCCAGCTCAGACGGTGTGGGCGAGCAGTTCTTC. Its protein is CASSDGVGEQFF.

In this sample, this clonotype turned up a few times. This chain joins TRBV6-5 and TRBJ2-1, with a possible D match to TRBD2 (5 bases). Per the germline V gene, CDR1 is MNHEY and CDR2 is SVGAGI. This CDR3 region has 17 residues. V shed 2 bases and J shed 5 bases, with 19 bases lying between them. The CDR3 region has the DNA TGTGCCAGCAGTTACACTGCGGGTCTTTTAGCCCACAATGAGCAGTTCTTC. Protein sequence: CASSYTAGLLAHNEQFF.

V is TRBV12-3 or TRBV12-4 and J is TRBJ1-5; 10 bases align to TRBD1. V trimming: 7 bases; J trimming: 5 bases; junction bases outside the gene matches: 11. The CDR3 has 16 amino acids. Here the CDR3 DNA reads TGTGCCAGCACCAATAGGGACAGGGGCCTTTATCAGCCCCAGCATTTT. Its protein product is CASTNRDRGLYQPQHF.

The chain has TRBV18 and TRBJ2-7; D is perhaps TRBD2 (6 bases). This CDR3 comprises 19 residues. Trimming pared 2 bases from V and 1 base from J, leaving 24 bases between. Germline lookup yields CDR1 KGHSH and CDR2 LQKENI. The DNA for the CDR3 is TGTGCCAGCTCACCAATCTCGTCAGTCGGGACTGACTCTTCCTACGAGCAGTACTTC. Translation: CASSPISSVGTDSSYEQYF.

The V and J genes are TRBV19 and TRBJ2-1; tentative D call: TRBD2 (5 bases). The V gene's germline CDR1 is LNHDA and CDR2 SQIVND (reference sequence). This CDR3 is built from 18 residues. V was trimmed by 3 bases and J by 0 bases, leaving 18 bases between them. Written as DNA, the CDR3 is TGTGCCAGTAGTATGGACTTCGGCGGTTCGAGCTCCTACAATGAGCAGTTCTTC. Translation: CASSMDFGGSSSYNEQFF.

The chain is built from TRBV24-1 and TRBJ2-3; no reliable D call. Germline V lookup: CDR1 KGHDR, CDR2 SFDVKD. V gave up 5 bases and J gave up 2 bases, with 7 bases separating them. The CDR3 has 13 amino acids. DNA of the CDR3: TGTGCCACCAGTGCAGTAAACACAGATACGCAGTATTTT. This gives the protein CATSAVNTDTQYF.

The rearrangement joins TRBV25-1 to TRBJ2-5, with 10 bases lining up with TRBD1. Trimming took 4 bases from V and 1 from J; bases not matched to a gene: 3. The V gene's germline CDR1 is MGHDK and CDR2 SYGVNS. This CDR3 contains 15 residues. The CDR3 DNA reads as TGTGCCAGCAGTGTAGGGACAGGGGTCCAAGAGACCCAGTACTTC. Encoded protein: CASSVGTGVQETQYF.

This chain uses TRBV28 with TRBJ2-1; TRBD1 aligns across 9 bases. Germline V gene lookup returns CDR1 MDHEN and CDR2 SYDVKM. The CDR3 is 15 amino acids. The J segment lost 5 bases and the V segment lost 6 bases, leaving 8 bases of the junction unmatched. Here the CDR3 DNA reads TGTGCCAGCAGCCTGGGGGGGACAGGGAACAATGAGCAGTTCTTC. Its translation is CASSLGGTGNNEQFF.

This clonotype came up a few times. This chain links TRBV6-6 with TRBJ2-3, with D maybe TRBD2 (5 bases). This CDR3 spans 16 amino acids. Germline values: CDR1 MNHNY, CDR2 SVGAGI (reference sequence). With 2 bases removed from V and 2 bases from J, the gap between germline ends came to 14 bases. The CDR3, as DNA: TGTGCCAGCAGTTACGCCGACTACCCGACCACAGATACGCAGTATTTT. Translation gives CASSYADYPTTDTQYF.

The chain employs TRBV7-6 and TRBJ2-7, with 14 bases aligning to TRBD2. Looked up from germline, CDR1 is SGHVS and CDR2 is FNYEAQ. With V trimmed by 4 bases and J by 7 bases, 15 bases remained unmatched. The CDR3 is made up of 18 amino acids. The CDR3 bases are TGTGCCAGCAGCTCGACCGGACTAGCGGGGGGTTCCTACAATGAGCAGTACTTC. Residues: CASSSTGLAGGSYNEQYF.

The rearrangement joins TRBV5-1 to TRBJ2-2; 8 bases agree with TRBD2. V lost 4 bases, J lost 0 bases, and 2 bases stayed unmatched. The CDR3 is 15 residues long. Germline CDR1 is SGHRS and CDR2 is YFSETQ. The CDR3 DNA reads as TGCGCCAGCAGCGCGCGGGGGGCGAACACCGGGGAGCTGTTTTTT. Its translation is CASSARGANTGELFF.

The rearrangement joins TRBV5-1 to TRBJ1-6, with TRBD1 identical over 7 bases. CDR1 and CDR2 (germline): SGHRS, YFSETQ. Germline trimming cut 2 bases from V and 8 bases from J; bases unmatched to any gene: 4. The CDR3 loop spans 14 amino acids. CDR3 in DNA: TGCGCCAGCAGCTTTGAGGGGGCGGATTCACCCCTCCACTTT. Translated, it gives CASSFEGADSPLHF.

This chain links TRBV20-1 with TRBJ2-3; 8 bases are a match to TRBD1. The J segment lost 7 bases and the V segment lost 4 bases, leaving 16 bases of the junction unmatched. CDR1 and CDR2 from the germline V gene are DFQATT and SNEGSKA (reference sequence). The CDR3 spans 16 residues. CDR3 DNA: TGCAGTGCTATCCTTAGGACAGGGTCGCCCATAAATACGCAGTATTTT. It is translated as CSAILRTGSPINTQYF.

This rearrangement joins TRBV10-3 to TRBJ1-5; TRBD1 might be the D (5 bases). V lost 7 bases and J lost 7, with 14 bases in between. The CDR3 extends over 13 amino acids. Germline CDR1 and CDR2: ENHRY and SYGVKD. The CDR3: CAIMAGREQPQHF. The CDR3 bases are TGTGCCATCATGGCAGGGAGGGAACAGCCCCAGCATTTT.